This T cell receptor (beta chain) was captured by sequencing in a study of T cell repertoires in cytomegalovirus infection. Concerning this clonotype: Its target is unknown.

Findings and caveats of the study: The ex vivo response showed dominance by HLA-C-restricted CMV-specific TCR beta clonotypes. Cumulative frequency of public TCR beta families picked out carriers of CMV plus the relevant HLA.

TCRdb called the reads again in MiXCR, with one record for every CDR3 protein. This sample has some 920,000 distinct CDR3 sequences, with 25% to 40% found just once. This specimen consisted of cultured CD8+ T cells from PBMCs, obtained from culture after CMV antigen stimulation. This TCR was recovered from a human donor in good health (CMV status not recorded). Some clones in this sample may be carry-over from other donors' samples.

CDR3: CASSWGGAREKLFF. The CDR3 coding sequence is TGTGCCAGCAGCTGGGGGGGGGCTCGGGAAAAACTGTTTTTT. The chain joins TRBV7-2 to TRBJ1-4; a possible D gene is TRBD1 (6 bases). Germline assignment: CDR1 SGHTA and CDR2 FQGNSA. This CDR3 is built from 14 residues. The V end lost 4 bases, the J end lost 8 bases, and 14 bases lay between the germline ends.